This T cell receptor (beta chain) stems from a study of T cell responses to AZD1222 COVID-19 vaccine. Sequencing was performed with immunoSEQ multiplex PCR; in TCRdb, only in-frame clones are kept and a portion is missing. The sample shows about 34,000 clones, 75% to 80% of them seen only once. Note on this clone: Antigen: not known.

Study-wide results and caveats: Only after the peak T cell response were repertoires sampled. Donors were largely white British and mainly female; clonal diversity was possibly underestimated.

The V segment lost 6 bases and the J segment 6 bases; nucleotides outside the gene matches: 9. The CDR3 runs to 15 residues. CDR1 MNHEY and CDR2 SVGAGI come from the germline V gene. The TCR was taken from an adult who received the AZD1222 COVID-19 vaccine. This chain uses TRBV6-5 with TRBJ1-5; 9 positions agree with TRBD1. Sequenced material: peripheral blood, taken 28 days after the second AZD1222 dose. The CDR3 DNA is TGTGCCAGCAGACCGGACAGGGGAAGAGGTCAGCCCCAGCATTTT. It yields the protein CASRPDRGRGQPQHF.